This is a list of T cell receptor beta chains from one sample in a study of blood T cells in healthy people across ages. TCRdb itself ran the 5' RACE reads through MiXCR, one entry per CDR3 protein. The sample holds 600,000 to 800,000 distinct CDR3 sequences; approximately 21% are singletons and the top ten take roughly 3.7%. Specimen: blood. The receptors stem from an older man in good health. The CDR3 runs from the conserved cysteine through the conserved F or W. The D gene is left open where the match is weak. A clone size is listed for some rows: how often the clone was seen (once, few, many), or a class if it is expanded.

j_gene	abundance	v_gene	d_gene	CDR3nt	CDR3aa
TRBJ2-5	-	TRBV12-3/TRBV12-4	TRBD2	TGTGCCAGCAGTTTAACCACTAGCGGGGAGGGGTACTTC	CASSLTTSGEGYF
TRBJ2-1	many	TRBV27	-	TGTGCCCTTATTACTTTCTCCTACAATGAGCAGTTCTTC	CALITFSYNEQFF
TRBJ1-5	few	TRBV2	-	TGTGCCAGCAGTGAAGCAGTATCGGGGCATCCATCAAATCAGCCCCAGCATTTT	CASSEAVSGHPSNQPQHF
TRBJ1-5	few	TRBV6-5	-	TGTGCCAGCAGTCCTGGGACCCACGGGACTCAGCCCCAGCATTTT	CASSPGTHGTQPQHF
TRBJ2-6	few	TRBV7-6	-	TGTGCCAGCGGTTTTGAGAAGAGCTCTGGGGCCAACGTCCTGACTTTC	CASGFEKSSGANVLTF
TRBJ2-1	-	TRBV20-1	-	TGCAGTGCTAGCCGTAGAGGGGATGAGCAGTTCTTC	CSASRRGDEQFF
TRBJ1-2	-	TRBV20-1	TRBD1	TGCAGTGCTAGAAGGACAGGGGCGATTGGCTACACCTTC	CSARRTGAIGYTF
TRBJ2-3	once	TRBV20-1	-	TGCAGTGCTAGCCGACTTAGGCGCCAGGCGTCTGATACGCAGTATTTT	CSASRLRRQASDTQYF
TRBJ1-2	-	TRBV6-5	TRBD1	TGTGCCAGCAGTTGGGACAGGGGGGGGTATCGTGGCTACACCTTC	CASSWDRGGYRGYTF
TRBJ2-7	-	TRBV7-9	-	TGTGCCAGCAGCTTAGCCACAGGACAGATTTACGAGCAGTACTTC	CASSLATGQIYEQYF
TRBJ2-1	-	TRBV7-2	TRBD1	TGTGCCAGCAGCTTATTTGGGACAGGGGGCAATGAGCAGTTCTTC	CASSLFGTGGNEQFF
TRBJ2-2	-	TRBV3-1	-	TGTGCCAGCAGCCATGATCGAGTAGCATCCCGAACCGGGGAGCTGTTTTTT	CASSHDRVASRTGELFF
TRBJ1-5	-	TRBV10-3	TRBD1	TGTGCCATCAGCGGGACAGGGACCAATCAGCCCCAGCATTTT	CAISGTGTNQPQHF
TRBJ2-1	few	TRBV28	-	TGTGCCAGCAGTTTCCCCACCCATGAGATTTACAATGAGCAGTTCTTC	CASSFPTHEIYNEQFF
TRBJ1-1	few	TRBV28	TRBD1	TGTGCCAGCAGCTCCTTCGGGACAGGGAGCACTGAAGCTTTCTTT	CASSSFGTGSTEAFF
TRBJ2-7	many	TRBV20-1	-	TGCAGTGCGAACGGCCCCCACGAGCAGTACTTC	CSANGPHEQYF
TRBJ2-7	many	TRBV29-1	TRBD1	TGCAGCGCCCGGACAGGGAGCAACTACGAGCAGTACTTC	CSARTGSNYEQYF
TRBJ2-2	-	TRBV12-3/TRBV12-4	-	TGTGCCAGCAGTTTAGCCACCGCTTCGACCGGGGAGCTGTTTTTT	CASSLATASTGELFF
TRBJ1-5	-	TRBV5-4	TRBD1	TGTGCCAGCAGTTACTCGGGGACAGGCACCAATCAGCCCCAGCATTTT	CASSYSGTGTNQPQHF
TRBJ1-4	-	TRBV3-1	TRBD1	TGTGCCGGCAGCCGGACAGGTGGAGAAGAAAAACTGTTTTTT	CAGSRTGGEEKLFF
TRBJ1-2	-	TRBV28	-	TGTGCCAGCAGTTCAAGGGACGGCTACACCTTC	CASSSRDGYTF
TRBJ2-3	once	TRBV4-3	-	TGCGCCGGCAGCCAAGATTCGGGGCGGTTACAGGGAGCAGATACGCAGTATTTT	CAGSQDSGRLQGADTQYF
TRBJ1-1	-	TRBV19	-	TGTGCCAGTAGTATAGCAGTGAAGATGAACACTGAAGCTTTCTTT	CASSIAVKMNTEAFF